This TCR beta chain was observed in a study of regulatory T cells in long-lasting Graves disease. Study background: Antithyroid drug intake by newly diagnosed Graves' patients had lasted under 3 months.

This clonotype was detected ten times or more. Its antigen is currently unknown. V was cut by 4 bases and J by 4 bases, with 13 bases left in between. This CDR3 is built from 15 residues. The germline V gene has CDR1 SNHLY and CDR2 FYNNEI. Broader study findings: Favored gene segments in persistent disease were TRBV28, TRBJ1-2 and TRBJ2-5. Lower TCR diversity characterized persistent Graves' patients relative to newly diagnosed patients.

Arm-PCR of CDR3 regions and iRepertoire HTBI primers were the basis on which TCR beta libraries were built. TCRdb analysed the multiplex PCR reads with MiXCR anew, one entry per CDR3 protein. The sample shows 450,000 to 700,000 distinct CDR3 sequences, 13% of them seen only once. The time point was: newly diagnosed GD, antithyroid drugs for less than 3 months. PBMC RNA was the source of the TCR library. These same records also appear under a second study, on T cells in Graves' hyperthyroidism and ophthalmopathy.

The chain combines TRBV2 with TRBJ2-2, with D unclear. The TCR was taken from a man aged 25 to 40 with Graves disease. The sequencing here drew on peripheral blood mononuclear cells (PBMCs), taken at new diagnosis, from a patient treated with antithyroid drugs. CDR3 protein: CASSVLVLGTGELFF. Written as DNA, the CDR3 is TGTGCCAGCAGTGTATTGGTTCTGGGCACCGGGGAGCTGTTTTTT.